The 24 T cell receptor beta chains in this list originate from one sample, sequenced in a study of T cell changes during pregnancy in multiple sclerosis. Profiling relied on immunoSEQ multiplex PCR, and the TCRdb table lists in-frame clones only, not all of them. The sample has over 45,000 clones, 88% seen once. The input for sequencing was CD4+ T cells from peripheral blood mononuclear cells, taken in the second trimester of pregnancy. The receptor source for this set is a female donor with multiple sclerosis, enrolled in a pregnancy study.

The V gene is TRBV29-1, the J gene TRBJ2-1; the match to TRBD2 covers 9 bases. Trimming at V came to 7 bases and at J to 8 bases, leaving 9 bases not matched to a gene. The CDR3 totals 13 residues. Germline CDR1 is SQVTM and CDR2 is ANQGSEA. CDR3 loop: CSAGLAQGHEQFF. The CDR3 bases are TGCAGCGCCGGACTAGCGCAGGGACATGAGCAGTTCTTC.

CDR3 amino acids: CASSFFSAPRDYGYTF. CDR3 in DNA: TGTGCCAGTAGTTTCTTCAGTGCCCCCAGGGACTATGGCTACACCTTC. The J gene is TRBJ1-2, the V gene TRBV19; possibly TRBD1 for D (5 bases). Germline V gene lookup returns CDR1 LNHDA and CDR2 SQIVND (reference sequence). V was clipped by 5 bases and J by 3 bases, with 19 bases between them. The CDR3 contains 16 residues.

In nucleotides, the CDR3 is TGTGCCAGCAGCCATTTAGGGGGTAGCACAGATACGCAGTATTTT. Translated: CASSHLGGSTDTQYF. J is TRBJ2-3 and V is TRBV14, with D perhaps TRBD1 (6 bases). The CDR3 sequence is 15 residues long. Germline CDR1 is SGHDN and CDR2 is FVKESK. The V end was cut by 3 bases, the J end by 0 bases, with 10 bases between.

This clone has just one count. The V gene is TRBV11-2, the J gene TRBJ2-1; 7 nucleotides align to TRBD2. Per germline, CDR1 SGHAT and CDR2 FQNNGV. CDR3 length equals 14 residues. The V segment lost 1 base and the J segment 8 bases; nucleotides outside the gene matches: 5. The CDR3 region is CASSLGREWDEQFF. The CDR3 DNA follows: TGTGCCAGCAGCTTAGGGCGGGAGTGGGATGAGCAGTTCTTC.

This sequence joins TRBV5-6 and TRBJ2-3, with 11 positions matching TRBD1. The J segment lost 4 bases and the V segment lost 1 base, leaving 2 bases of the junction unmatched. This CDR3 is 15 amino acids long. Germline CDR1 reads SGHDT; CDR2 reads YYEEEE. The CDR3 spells CASSLRTGGPDTQYF. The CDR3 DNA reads TGTGCCAGCAGCTTGCGGACAGGGGGCCCAGATACGCAGTATTTT.

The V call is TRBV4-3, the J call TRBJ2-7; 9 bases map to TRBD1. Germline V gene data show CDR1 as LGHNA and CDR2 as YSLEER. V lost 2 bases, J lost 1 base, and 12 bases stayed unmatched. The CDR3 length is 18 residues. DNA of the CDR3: TGCGCCAGCAGCCAATACTGGACAGGGGTATCGGAATCCTACGAGCAGTACTTC. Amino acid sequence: CASSQYWTGVSESYEQYF.

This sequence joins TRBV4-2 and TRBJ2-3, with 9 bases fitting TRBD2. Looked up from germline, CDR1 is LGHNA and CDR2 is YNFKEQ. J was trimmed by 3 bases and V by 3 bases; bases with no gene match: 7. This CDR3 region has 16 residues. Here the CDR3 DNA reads TGTGCCAGCAGCCAGACCTATAGCGGGAGAACAGATACGCAGTATTTT. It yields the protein CASSQTYSGRTDTQYF.

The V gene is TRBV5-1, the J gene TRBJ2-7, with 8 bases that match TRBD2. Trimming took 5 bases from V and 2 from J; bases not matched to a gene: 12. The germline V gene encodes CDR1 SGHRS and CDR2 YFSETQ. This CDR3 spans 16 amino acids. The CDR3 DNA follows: TGCGCCAGCAGGCTCCACTTAACTAGCGGCGCCTACGAGCAGTACTTC. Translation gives CASRLHLTSGAYEQYF. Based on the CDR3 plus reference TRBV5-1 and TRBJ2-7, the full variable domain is KAGVTQTPRYLIKTRGQQVTLSCSPISGHRSVSWYQQTPGQGLQFLFEYFSETQRNKGNFPGRFSGRQFSNSRSEMNVSTLELGDSALYLCASRLHLTSGAYEQYFGPGTRLTVT.

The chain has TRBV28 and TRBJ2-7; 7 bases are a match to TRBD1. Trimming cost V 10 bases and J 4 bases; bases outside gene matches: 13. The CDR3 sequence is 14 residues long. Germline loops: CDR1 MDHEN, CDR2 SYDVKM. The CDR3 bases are TGTGCCACCCGGGTCCTCCTACAGGGGTACGAGCAGTACTTC. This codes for CATRVLLQGYEQYF.

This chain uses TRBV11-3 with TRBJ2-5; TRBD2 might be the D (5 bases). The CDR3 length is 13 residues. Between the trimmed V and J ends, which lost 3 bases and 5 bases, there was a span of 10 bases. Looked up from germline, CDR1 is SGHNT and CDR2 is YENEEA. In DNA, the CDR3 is TGTGCCAGCAGCTTTAGCGAATCGGAGACCCAGTACTTC. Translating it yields CASSFSESETQYF. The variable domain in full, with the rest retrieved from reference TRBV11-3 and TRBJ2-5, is EAGVVQSPRYKIIEKKQPVAFWCNPISGHNTLYWYLQNLGQGPELLIRYENEEAVDDSQLPKDRFSAERLKGVDSTLKIQPAELGDSAVYLCASSFSESETQYFGPGTRLLVL.

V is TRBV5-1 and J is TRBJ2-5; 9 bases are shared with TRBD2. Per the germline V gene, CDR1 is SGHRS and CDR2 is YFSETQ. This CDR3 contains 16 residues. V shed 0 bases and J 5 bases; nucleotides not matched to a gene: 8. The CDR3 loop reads CASSLVGGRALETQYF. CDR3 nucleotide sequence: TGCGCCAGCAGCTTGGTTGGCGGGAGGGCCCTTGAGACCCAGTACTTC.

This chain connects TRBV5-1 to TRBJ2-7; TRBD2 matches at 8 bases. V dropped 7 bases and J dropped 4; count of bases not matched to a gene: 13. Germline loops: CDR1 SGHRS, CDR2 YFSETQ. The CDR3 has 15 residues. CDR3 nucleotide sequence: TGCGCCAGCGAACTCGGTCCGGGAGGGGTTTACGAGCAGTACTTC. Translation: CASELGPGGVYEQYF.

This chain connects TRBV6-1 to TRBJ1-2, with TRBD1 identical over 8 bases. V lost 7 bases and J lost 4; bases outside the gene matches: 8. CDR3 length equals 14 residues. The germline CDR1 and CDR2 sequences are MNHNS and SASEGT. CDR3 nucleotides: TGTGCCAGCAACCCGGGACAGGTCCTCTATGGCTACACCTTC. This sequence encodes CASNPGQVLYGYTF.

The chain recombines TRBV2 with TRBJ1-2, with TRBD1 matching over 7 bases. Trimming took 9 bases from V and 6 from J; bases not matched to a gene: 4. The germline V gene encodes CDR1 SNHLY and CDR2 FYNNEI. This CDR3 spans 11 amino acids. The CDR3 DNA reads TGTGCCAGTCTACAGGGGAATGGCTACACCTTC. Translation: CASLQGNGYTF.

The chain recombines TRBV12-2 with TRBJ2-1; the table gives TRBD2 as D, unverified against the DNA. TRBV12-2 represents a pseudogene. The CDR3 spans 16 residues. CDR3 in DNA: TGTGCAAGTCGCTTAGGAGCGGGAGGGATCGGCAATGAGCAGTTCTTC. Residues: CASRLGAGGIGNEQFF.

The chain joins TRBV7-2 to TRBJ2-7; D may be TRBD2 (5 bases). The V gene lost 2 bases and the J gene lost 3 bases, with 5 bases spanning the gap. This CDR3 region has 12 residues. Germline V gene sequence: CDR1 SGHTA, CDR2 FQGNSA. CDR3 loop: CASSLTSYEQYF. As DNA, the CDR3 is TGTGCCAGCAGCTTAACTAGCTACGAGCAGTACTTC.

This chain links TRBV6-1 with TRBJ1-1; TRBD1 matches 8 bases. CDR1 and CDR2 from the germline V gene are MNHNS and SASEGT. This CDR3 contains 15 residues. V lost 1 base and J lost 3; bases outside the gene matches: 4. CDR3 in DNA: TGTGCCAGCAGTGAAGACCCGACAGGGGACACTGAAGCTTTCTTT. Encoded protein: CASSEDPTGDTEAFF.

The CDR3 protein is CASTGTGDTGELFF. In DNA form, the CDR3 reads TGTGCCAGCACGGGGACAGGCGACACCGGGGAGCTGTTTTTT. The gene calls are TRBV2 and TRBJ2-2; 8 bases fit TRBD1. J was trimmed by 3 bases and V by 7 bases; bases with no gene match: 4. CDR1 is SNHLY, CDR2 FYNNEI, per germline. This CDR3 has 14 residues.

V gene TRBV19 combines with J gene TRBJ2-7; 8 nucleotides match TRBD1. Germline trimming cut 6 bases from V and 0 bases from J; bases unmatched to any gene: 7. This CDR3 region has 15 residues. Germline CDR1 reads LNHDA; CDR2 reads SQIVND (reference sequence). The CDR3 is CASREGQETSYEQYF. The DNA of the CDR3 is TGTGCCAGTAGGGAGGGACAGGAGACCTCCTACGAGCAGTACTTC.

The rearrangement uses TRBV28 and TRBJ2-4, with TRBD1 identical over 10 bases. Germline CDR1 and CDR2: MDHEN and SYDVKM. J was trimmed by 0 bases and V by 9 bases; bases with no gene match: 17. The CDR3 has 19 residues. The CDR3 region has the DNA TGTGCCAGTCGAAACGGCCGGAGACAGGGGGCCCCAGCCAAAAACATTCAGTACTTC. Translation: CASRNGRRQGAPAKNIQYF.

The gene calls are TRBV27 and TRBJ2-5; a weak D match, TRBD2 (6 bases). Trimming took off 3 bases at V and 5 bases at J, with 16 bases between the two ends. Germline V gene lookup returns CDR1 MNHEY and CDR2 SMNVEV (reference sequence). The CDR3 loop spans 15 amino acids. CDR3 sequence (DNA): TGTGCCAGCAGTTTTCGTAGGGGAGGTGAGGAGACCCAGTACTTC. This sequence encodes CASSFRRGGEETQYF.

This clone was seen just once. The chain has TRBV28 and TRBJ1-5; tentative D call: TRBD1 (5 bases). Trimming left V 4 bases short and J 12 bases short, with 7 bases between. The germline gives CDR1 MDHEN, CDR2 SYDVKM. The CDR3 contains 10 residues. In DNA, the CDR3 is TGTGCCAGCAGTTCAGGGTACCAGCATTTT. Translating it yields CASSSGYQHF.

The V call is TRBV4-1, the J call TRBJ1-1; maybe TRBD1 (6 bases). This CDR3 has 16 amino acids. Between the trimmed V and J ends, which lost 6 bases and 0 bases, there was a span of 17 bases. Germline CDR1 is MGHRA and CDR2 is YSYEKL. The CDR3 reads CASSLMGNRVNTEAFF. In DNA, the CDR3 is TGCGCCAGCAGTCTAATGGGGAACAGGGTGAACACTGAAGCTTTCTTT.

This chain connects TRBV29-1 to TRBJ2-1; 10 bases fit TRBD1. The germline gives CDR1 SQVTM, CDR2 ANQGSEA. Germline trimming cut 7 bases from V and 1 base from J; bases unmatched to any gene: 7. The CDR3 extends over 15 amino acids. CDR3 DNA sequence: TGCAGCGGGGTGGGGGACAGGGGATCCTACAATGAGCAGTTCTTC. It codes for CSGVGDRGSYNEQFF.